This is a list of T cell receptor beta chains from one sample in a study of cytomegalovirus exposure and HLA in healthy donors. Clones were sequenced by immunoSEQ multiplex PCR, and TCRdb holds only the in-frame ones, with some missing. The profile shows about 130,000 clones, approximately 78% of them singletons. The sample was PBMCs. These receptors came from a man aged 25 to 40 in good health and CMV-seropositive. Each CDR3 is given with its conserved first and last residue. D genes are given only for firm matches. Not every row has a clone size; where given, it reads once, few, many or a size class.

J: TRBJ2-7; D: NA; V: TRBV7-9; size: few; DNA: TGTTCCAGCAGCTCTACCAGACCCGGACAGACCTACGAGCAGTACTTC; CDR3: CSSSSTRPGQTYEQYF
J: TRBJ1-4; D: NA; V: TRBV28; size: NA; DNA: TGTGCCAGCAGCCGTACCACGGGGAATGAAAAACTGTTTTTT; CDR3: CASSRTTGNEKLFF
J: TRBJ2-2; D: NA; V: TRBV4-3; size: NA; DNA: TGCGCCAGCAGGGTGAAGCGTACGAACACCGGGGAGCTGTTTTTT; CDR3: CASRVKRTNTGELFF
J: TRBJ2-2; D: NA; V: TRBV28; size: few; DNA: TGTGCCAGCAGCGGACAGCTAAACACCGGGGAGCTGTTTTTT; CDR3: CASSGQLNTGELFF
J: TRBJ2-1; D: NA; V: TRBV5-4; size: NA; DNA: TGTGCCAGCAGTACGGGAAGCTCCTACAATGAGCAGTTCTTC; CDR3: CASSTGSSYNEQFF
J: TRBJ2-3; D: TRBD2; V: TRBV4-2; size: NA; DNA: TGTGCCAGCAGCCCTTTAGCGGGCCTCACAGATACGCAGTATTTT; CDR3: CASSPLAGLTDTQYF
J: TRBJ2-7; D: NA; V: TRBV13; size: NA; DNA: TGTGCCAGCAGCTTAAATGCGGGTCTAGCCTACGAGCAGTACTTC; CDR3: CASSLNAGLAYEQYF
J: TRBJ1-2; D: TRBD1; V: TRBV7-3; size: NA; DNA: TGTGCCAGCAGCTCCACCCCACAGGGGAACTATGGCTACACCTTC; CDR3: CASSSTPQGNYGYTF
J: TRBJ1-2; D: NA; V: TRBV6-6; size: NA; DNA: TGTGCCAGCAGTTACTTCCATCCGGGGGACTATGGCTACACCTTC; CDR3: CASSYFHPGDYGYTF
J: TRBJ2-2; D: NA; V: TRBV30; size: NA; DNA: TGTGCCTGGAGTAGAAGGGGATGGACCGGGGAGCTGTTTTTT; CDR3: CAWSRRGWTGELFF
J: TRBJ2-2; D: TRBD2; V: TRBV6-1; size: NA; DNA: TGTGCCAGCAGTGAAGTAGCGGGAGGGCCGGTCGGGGAGCTGTTTTTT; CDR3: CASSEVAGGPVGELFF
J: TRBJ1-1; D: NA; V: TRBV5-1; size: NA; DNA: TGCGCCAGCAGCTTGGCAGGGGCGCTGAACACTGAAGCTTTCTTT; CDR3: CASSLAGALNTEAFF
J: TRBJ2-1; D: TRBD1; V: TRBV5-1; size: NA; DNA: TGCGCCAGCAGCTTTGAAGGGGGCGAGAAGTTCTTC; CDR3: CASSFEGGEKFF
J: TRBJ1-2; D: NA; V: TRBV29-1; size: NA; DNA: TGCAGCGAAGGGGATGGCTACACCTTC; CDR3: CSEGDGYTF
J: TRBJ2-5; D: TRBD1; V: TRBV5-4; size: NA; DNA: TGTGCCAGCAGCCCGGACCGTAGGACAGGGGACCAAGAGACCCAGTACTTC; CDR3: CASSPDRRTGDQETQYF
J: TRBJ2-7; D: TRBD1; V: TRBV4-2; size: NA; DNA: TGTGCCAGCAGCCAAGTGCCAGGGGGCTCCTACGAGCAGTACTTC; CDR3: CASSQVPGGSYEQYF
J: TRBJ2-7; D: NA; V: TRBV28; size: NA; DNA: TGTGCCAGCAAAACCACAGGGCGGGAGCAGTACTTC; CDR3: CASKTTGREQYF
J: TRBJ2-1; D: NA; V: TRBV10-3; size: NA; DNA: TGTGCCATCAGCCTAAGGGGGAGTCGGGATGAGCAGTTCTTC; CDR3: CAISLRGSRDEQFF
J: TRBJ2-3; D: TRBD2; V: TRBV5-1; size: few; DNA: TGCGCCAGCAGCAGAACGACTAGCGGAGCTACAGATACGCAGTATTTT; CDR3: CASSRTTSGATDTQYF
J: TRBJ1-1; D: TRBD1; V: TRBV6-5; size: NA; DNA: TGTGCCAGCAGTAAAGAGGGGGCAGGGGCCACTGAAGCTTTCTTT; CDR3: CASSKEGAGATEAFF
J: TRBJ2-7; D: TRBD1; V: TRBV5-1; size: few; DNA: TGCGCCAGCAGGCAAGGGACAGGGGCAACCTACGAGCAGTACTTC; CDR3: CASRQGTGATYEQYF
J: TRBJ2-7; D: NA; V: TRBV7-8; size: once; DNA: TGTGCCAGCAGCTCAACTAGGACCGAGCAGTACTTC; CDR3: CASSSTRTEQYF
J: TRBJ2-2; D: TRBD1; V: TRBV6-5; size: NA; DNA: TGTGCCAGCAGCAGGGGGTTATTCGGGGAGCTGTTTTTT; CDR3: CASSRGLFGELFF
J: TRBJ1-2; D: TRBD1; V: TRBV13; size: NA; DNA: TGTGCCAGCACTTTAGGGACAGGGGGCTATGGCTACACCTTC; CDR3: CASTLGTGGYGYTF
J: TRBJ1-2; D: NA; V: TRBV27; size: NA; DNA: TGTGCCAGCAGCCGCCTCGGGAGGACGAATCCTAACTATGGCTACACCTTC; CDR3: CASSRLGRTNPNYGYTF
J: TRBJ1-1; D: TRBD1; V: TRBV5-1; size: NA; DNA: TGCGCCAGCAGCACGGGACAGGGGAACACTGAAGCTTTCTTT; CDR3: CASSTGQGNTEAFF
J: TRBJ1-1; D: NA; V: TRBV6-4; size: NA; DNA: TGTGCCAGCAGGAGGGGTGGGCGGGGCACTGAAGCTTTCTTT; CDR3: CASRRGGRGTEAFF
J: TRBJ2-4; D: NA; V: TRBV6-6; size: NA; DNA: TGTGCCAGCAGTTATAGTTCCAAAAACATTCAGTACTTC; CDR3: CASSYSSKNIQYF
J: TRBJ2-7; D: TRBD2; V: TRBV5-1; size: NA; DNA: TGCGCCAGCAGCCGGCTGGCCGGGAGGGACGGATCCGAGCAGTACTTC; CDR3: CASSRLAGRDGSEQYF
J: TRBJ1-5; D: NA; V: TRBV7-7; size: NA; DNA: TGTGCCAGCAGCTTCAACAGGGTAGGCAATCAGCCCCAGCATTTT; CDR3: CASSFNRVGNQPQHF
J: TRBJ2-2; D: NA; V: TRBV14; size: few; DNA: TGTGCCAGCAGCCAATTCAGGGCCAATACCGGGGAGCTGTTTTTT; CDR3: CASSQFRANTGELFF
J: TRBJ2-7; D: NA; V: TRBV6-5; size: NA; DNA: TGTGCCAGCAGTTACTCCGGGACATCCTACGAGCAGTACTTC; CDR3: CASSYSGTSYEQYF
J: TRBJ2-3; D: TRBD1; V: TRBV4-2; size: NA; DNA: TGTGCCAGCAGCCAAGATAGAGGGGGCGTGAGGGATACGCAGTATTTT; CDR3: CASSQDRGGVRDTQYF
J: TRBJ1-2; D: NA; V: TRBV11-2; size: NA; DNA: TGTGCCAGCAGCTTAGGCCCCACAGGGCGTCGTGGCTACACCTTC; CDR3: CASSLGPTGRRGYTF
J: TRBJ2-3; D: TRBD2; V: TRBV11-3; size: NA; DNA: TGTGCCAGCAGCTCCTCAGCGGGAGTCACAGATACGCAGTATTTT; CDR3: CASSSSAGVTDTQYF
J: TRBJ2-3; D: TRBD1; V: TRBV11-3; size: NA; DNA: TGTGCCAGCAGCTTAAGGGGACAGGGAGATACGCAGTATTTT; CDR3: CASSLRGQGDTQYF
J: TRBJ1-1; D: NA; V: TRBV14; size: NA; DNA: TGTGCCAGCAGCGGCCAGGGTGGTACTGAAGCTTTCTTT; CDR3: CASSGQGGTEAFF
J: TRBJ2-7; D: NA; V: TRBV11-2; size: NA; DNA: TGTGCCAGCAGCCTAATCACAGTATACGAGCAGTACTTC; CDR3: CASSLITVYEQYF
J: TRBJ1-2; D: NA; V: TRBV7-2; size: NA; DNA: TGTGCCAGCAGCTTAGTAGGGGGGGAGGGCTACACCTTC; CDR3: CASSLVGGEGYTF
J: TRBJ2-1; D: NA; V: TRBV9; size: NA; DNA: TGTGCCAGCAGTCCGGAGGTGGCGGGACGGGGTGAGCAGTTCTTC; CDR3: CASSPEVAGRGEQFF
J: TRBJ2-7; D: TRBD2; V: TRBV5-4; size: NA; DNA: TGTGCCAGCAGCTTAGAGCTCGGGAGGGCCCCCTACGAGCAGTACTTC; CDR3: CASSLELGRAPYEQYF
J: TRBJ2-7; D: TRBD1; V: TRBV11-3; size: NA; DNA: TGTGCCAGCAGCTTAGATGGGGGACAGGAGAGTGAGCAGTACTTC; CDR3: CASSLDGGQESEQYF